The entry below describes one T cell receptor beta chain. The data were obtained in a study of blood T cell repertoires in COVID-19. The overall study: Sites in the United States, Italy and Spain provided acute and convalescent COVID-19 samples.

Only in-frame clones appear in the TCRdb table, and some are missing; sequencing was by immunoSEQ multiplex PCR. The repertoire consists of hundreds of thousands of clones, with roughly 84% occurring once and the leading ten covering about 1.5%. V lost 9 bases, J lost 7 bases, and 14 bases stayed unmatched. This CDR3 contains 16 residues. Per germline, CDR1 LNHDA and CDR2 SQIVND (reference sequence). Participant age was roughly 18 to 95 years, and participants resided in 25 or so US areas. Grouping used clinical history reported by participants in a survey and questionnaire. The TCR comes from a woman in her late teens or twenties who had been exposed to COVID-19. This chain connects TRBV19 to TRBJ2-2; 10 nucleotides line up with TRBD1. Specimen: PBMCs or T cells enriched from blood (not recorded which). DNA of the CDR3: TGTGCCAGCGTTTCGACAGGGGGCATCTTAGGCGGGGAGCTGTTTTTT. This translates into CASVSTGGILGGELFF.